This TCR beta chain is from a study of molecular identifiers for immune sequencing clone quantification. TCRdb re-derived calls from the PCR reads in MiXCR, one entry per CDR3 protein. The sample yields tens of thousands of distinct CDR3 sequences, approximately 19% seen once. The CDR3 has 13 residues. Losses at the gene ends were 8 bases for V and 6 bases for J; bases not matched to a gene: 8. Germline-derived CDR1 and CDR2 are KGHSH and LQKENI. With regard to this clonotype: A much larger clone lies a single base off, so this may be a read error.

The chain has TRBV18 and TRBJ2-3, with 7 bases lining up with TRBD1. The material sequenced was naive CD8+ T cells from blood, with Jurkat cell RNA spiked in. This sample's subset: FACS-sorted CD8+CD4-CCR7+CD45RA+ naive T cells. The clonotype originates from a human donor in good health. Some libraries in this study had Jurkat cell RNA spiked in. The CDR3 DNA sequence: TGTGCCAGCACACATACAGGGGACGATACGCAGTATTTT. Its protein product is CASTHTGDDTQYF.